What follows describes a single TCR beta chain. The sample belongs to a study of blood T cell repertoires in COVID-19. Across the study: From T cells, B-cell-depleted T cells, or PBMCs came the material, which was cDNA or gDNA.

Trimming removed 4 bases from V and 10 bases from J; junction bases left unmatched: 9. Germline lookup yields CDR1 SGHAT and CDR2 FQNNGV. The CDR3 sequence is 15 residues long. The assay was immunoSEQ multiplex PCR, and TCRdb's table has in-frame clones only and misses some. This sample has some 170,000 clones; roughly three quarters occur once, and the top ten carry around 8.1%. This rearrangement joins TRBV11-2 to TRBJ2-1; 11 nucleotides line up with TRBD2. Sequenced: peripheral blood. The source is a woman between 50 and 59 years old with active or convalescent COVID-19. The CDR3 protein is CASSSYSGGAVEQFF. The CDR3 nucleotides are TGTGCCAGCAGCTCATATAGCGGGGGGGCGGTCGAGCAGTTCTTC.